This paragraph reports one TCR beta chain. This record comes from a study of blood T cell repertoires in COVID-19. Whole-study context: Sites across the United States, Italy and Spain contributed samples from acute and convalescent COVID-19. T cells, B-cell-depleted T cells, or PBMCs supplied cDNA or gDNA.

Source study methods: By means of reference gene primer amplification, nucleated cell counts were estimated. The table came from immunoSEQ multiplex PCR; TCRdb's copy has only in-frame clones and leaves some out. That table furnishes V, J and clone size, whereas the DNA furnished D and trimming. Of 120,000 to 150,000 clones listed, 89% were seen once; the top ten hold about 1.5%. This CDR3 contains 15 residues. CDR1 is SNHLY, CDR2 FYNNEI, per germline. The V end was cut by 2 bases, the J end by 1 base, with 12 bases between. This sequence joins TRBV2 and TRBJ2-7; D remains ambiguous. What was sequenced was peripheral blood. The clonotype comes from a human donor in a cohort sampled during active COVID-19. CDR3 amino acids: CASSEINTLSYEQYF. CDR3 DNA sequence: TGTGCCAGCAGTGAAATAAACACCTTGTCCTACGAGCAGTACTTC.